Each of the 25 T cell receptor beta chains below was sequenced from the same sample in a study of beta chain features in type 1 diabetes. Overall study findings and caveats: All four CD4+ subsets from Type 1 diabetes patients carried moderately but significantly shorter TCRB CDR3s.

Expressed TCRB transcripts were sequenced, since all the RNA that had been isolated was reverse transcribed. The data were produced by immunoSEQ multiplex PCR, yet TCRdb's version contains in-frame clones alone and is incomplete. The profile shows 630,000 or so clones, roughly 13% of them singletons. These TCRs' antigens remain unknown. The sample taken for sequencing was naive CD4+ T cells from blood. The receptors originated from a man between 18 and 35 years old with type 1 diabetes.

The rearrangement uses TRBV4-3 and TRBJ1-2; D ambiguous. Between the trimmed V and J ends, which lost 1 base and 4 bases, there was a span of 16 bases. This CDR3 contains 16 residues. CDR1 LGHNA and CDR2 YSLEER come from the germline V gene. Written as DNA, the CDR3 is TGCGCCAGCAGCCAAGTTGGCCAGCCGGGCGGCTATGGCTACACCTTC. Translating gives CASSQVGQPGGYGYTF.

The chain links TRBV5-4 to TRBJ2-3; D might be TRBD2 (6 bases). Deletions cut 10 bases from V and 4 bases from J, with 19 bases between. Germline V gives CDR1 SGHNT, CDR2 YYREEE (reference sequence). CDR3 size: 14 residues. The CDR3 region is CAPPRRDWSDTQYF. CDR3 in DNA: TGTGCCCCTCCCAGGCGGGATTGGTCAGATACGCAGTATTTT.

The rearrangement links TRBV7-9 to TRBJ1-5; the match to TRBD1 covers 8 bases. The germline V gene has CDR1 SEHNR and CDR2 FQNEAQ (reference sequence). Trimming cost V 5 bases and J 7 bases; bases outside gene matches: 10. The CDR3 is made up of 15 amino acids. Here the CDR3 DNA reads TGTGCCAGCAGCCATGATACAGGGGGACGGCAGCCCCAGCATTTT. Translating gives CASSHDTGGRQPQHF.

This clone was observed a few times. Compared with germline, one end of the junction differs, possibly owing to a read error. Here the CDR3 DNA reads TGTGCTAGCAGCTGGGACCGGGAGGGCGCCGGGGAGCTGTTTTTT. Amino acids: CASSWDREGAGELFF. This sequence joins TRBV7-7 and TRBJ2-2, with 8 bases lining up with TRBD2. CDR1 and CDR2 (germline): SSHAT, FNYEAQ (reference sequence). The CDR3 is 15 residues long.

The chain couples TRBV7-9 to TRBJ1-2; 12 bases map to TRBD1. The junction had 11 bases not matched to a gene; V was cut back by 5 bases and J by 7 bases. The CDR3 consists of 16 residues. The germline gives CDR1 SEHNR, CDR2 FQNEAQ (reference sequence). CDR3 amino acids: CASSRDRGQSYAGYTF. The CDR3 DNA sequence: TGTGCCAGCAGCAGGGACAGGGGGCAGAGTTATGCTGGCTACACCTTC.

In its sample, this clone was seen a few times. V usage is TRBV19 and J usage is TRBJ1-2; D is uncertain. V was cut by 2 bases and J by 2 bases, with 12 bases left in between. The germline V gene has CDR1 LNHDA and CDR2 SQIVND (reference sequence). The CDR3 is 15 amino acids. Here the CDR3 DNA reads TGTGCCAGTAGTATACAACTCCTAAGGAACTATGGCTACACCTTC. It encodes CASSIQLLRNYGYTF.

The V and J genes are TRBV4-3 and TRBJ1-5; 9 nucleotides align to TRBD1. The germline gives CDR1 LGHNA, CDR2 YSLEER. CDR3 length: 14 residues. With V trimmed by 3 bases and J by 5 bases, 2 bases remained unmatched. CDR3 region: CASSHTGGDQPQHF. Here the CDR3 DNA reads TGCGCCAGCAGCCATACAGGGGGCGATCAGCCCCAGCATTTT.

The rearrangement uses TRBV28 and TRBJ2-5; D may match TRBD1 or TRBD2 (5 bases each). The CDR3 consists of 16 residues. CDR1 is MDHEN and CDR2 is SYDVKM in the germline V gene. V was trimmed by 3 bases and J by 3 bases, leaving 17 bases between them. This CDR3 reads CASSFYGGSDKETQYF. The CDR3 DNA follows: TGTGCCAGCAGTTTTTATGGGGGAAGCGATAAAGAGACCCAGTACTTC.

This clone was recorded a few times. This rearrangement joins TRBV5-6 to TRBJ2-7; D remains ambiguous. The germline CDR1 and CDR2 sequences are SGHDT and YYEEEE. The CDR3 consists of 12 residues. The ends were cut back, 0 bases at V and 3 bases at J, with 4 bases in the middle. The CDR3 coding sequence is TGTGCCAGCAGCTTGGACGGCTACGAGCAGTACTTC. Encoded protein: CASSLDGYEQYF. Based on the CDR3 plus reference TRBV5-6 and TRBJ2-7, the full variable domain is DAGVTQSPTHLIKTRGQQVTLRCSPKSGHDTVSWYQQALGQGPQFIFQYYEEEERQRGNFPDRFSGHQFPNYSSELNVNALLLGDSALYLCASSLDGYEQYFGPGTRLTVT.

In this sample, this clone turned up a few times. The V gene is TRBV11-3, the J gene TRBJ2-2; D not resolved. The CDR3 is made up of 15 amino acids. Trimming left V 3 bases short and J 0 bases short, with 8 bases between. The V gene's germline CDR1 is SGHNT and CDR2 YENEEA. CDR3 coding DNA: TGTGCCAGCAGCTTTAACGGAGCGAACACCGGGGAGCTGTTTTTT. Its translation is CASSFNGANTGELFF.

This clone was picked up a small number of times. The gene calls are TRBV7-2 and TRBJ1-1; 10 bases are a match to TRBD1. After removal of 5 bases from V and 6 bases from J, the junction contained 9 bases not matched to a gene. This CDR3 is 15 amino acids long. Germline CDR1 SGHTA, CDR2 FQGNSA. CDR3 in DNA: TGTGCCAGCAGCCTACGGGACAGGGGAGCATCTGAAGCTTTCTTT. It encodes CASSLRDRGASEAFF.

The rearrangement joins TRBV11-2 to TRBJ2-1; D remains unclear. Deletions cut 5 bases from V and 6 bases from J, with 8 bases between. Germline lookup yields CDR1 SGHAT and CDR2 FQNNGV. This CDR3 is built from 12 residues. CDR3 amino acids: CASSNPTNEQFF. CDR3 in DNA: TGTGCCAGCAGCAACCCAACCAATGAGCAGTTCTTC.

In its sample, this clone was seen a few times. This rearrangement joins TRBV6-5 to TRBJ2-7, with 9 nucleotides matching TRBD1. CDR1 is MNHEY, CDR2 SVGAGI, per germline. This CDR3 has 15 amino acids. After removal of 3 bases from V and 7 bases from J, the junction contained 10 bases not matched to a gene. The CDR3 nucleotides read TGTGCCAGCAGTTATTCGGGACAGGGAGTCGGTGAGCAGTACTTC. Amino acids: CASSYSGQGVGEQYF.

This clone occurred a few times. J is TRBJ2-3 and V is TRBV4-1, with D hard to call. Per germline, CDR1 MGHRA and CDR2 YSYEKL. The CDR3 runs to 14 residues. Trimming shortened V by 1 base and J by 5 bases, and 10 bases separated the two germline ends. The CDR3 DNA sequence: TGCGCCAGCAGCCAAGGCGGTATGGGAGATACGCAGTATTTT. This gives the protein CASSQGGMGDTQYF.

The rearrangement uses TRBV30 and TRBJ2-3, with 8 bases identical to TRBD1. The CDR3 length is 15 residues. CDR1 and CDR2 (germline): GTSNPN, SVGIG (reference sequence). The junction had 10 bases not matched to a gene; V was cut back by 4 bases and J by 4 bases. CDR3: CAWTGGARFADTQYF. Here the CDR3 DNA reads TGTGCCTGGACAGGGGGCGCAAGGTTCGCAGATACGCAGTATTTT.

The chain carries TRBV4-1 and TRBJ1-4; no reliable D call. V shed 5 bases and J shed 8 bases, with 18 bases lying between them. The CDR3 contains 15 residues. Germline CDR1 MGHRA, CDR2 YSYEKL. The CDR3 here is CASSAPVKRQEKLFF. DNA for the CDR3: TGCGCCAGCAGCGCCCCAGTTAAACGGCAGGAAAAACTGTTTTTT.

This clone showed up just a few times. The chain employs TRBV7-2 and TRBJ2-5; tentative D call: TRBD2 (5 bases). This CDR3 region has 14 residues. The germline V and J ends were trimmed by 5 bases and 3 bases, with 13 bases remaining between them. Per germline, CDR1 SGHTA and CDR2 FQGNSA. The DNA for the CDR3 is TGTGCCAGCAGCAGATTGCGGGCGGAAGAGACCCAGTACTTC. Its protein is CASSRLRAEETQYF.

The chain links TRBV19 to TRBJ2-7; possibly TRBD2 for D (5 bases). Trimming left V 5 bases short and J 3 bases short, with 8 bases between. Germline V gene lookup returns CDR1 LNHDA and CDR2 SQIVND (reference sequence). The CDR3 contains 12 residues. As DNA, the CDR3 is TGTGCCAGTAGTTCAGAGGGCTACGAGCAGTACTTC. As protein: CASSSEGYEQYF.

The chain is built from TRBV30 and TRBJ2-6; D remains unclear. V dropped 8 bases and J dropped 1 base, with 9 bases sitting between them. CDR3 length equals 13 residues. Germline values: CDR1 GTSNPN, CDR2 SVGIG (reference sequence). CDR3 amino acids: CARLGSGANVLTF. The CDR3, as DNA: TGTGCCAGGCTGGGGTCTGGGGCCAACGTCCTGACTTTC. Using reference TRBV30 and TRBJ2-6 for the parts outside the CDR3, the full variable domain is SQTIHQWPATLVQPVGSPLSLECTVEGTSNPNLYWYRQAAGRGLQLLFYSVGIGQISSEVPQNLSASRPQDRQFILSSKKLLLSDSGFYLCARLGSGANVLTFGAGSRLTVL.

This sequence joins TRBV9 and TRBJ1-2; D call uncertain. Per the germline V gene, CDR1 is SGDLS and CDR2 is YYNGEE. The germline V and J ends were trimmed by 0 bases and 6 bases, with 6 bases remaining between them. There are 12 residues in the CDR3. DNA of the CDR3: TGTGCCAGCAGCGTAGTTGGGAATGGCTACACCTTC. This gives the protein CASSVVGNGYTF.

This rearrangement joins TRBV7-2 to TRBJ2-3; 8 bases line up with TRBD2. The CDR3 runs to 16 residues. Looked up from germline, CDR1 is SGHTA and CDR2 is FQGNSA. The ends lost 5 bases at V and 5 bases at J; junction bases unmatched: 12. The CDR3 loop is CASSPPRRGAVDTQYF. The CDR3 DNA sequence: TGTGCCAGCAGCCCTCCAAGGCGGGGGGCGGTAGATACGCAGTATTTT.

This clone was seen a few times. V usage is TRBV30 and J usage is TRBJ1-1, with D unclear. CDR3 length equals 14 residues. Germline loops: CDR1 GTSNPN, CDR2 SVGIG (reference sequence). The V gene lost 4 bases and the J gene lost 1 base, with 13 bases spanning the gap. The CDR3 DNA reads TGTGCCTGGATCTCTCGGGTTACGAACACTGAAGCTTTCTTT. Protein: CAWISRVTNTEAFF.

The table lists this clone with a few counts. V gene TRBV6-5 combines with J gene TRBJ2-2; 10 nucleotides line up with TRBD1. Germline-derived CDR1 and CDR2 are MNHEY and SVGAGI. Losses at the gene ends were 7 bases for V and 3 bases for J; bases not matched to a gene: 5. The CDR3 has 15 residues. CDR3 in DNA: TGTGCCAGCACCCGGGACAGGGGACACACCGGGGAGCTGTTTTTT. It specifies CASTRDRGHTGELFF.

The gene calls are TRBV5-4 and TRBJ2-5, with 7 bases identical to TRBD1. V lost 4 bases, J lost 6 bases, and 9 bases stayed unmatched. CDR1 is SGHNT, CDR2 YYREEE, per germline (reference sequence). This CDR3 region has 14 residues. The DNA for the CDR3 is TGTGCCAGCAGCCAATGGGACAGATACAAGACCCAGTACTTC. The encoded protein is CASSQWDRYKTQYF.

This clone was seen a handful of times. The gene calls are TRBV18 and TRBJ2-5, with 9 bases fitting TRBD2. The CDR3 has 15 residues. With V trimmed by 3 bases and J by 2 bases, 4 bases remained unmatched. Germline V gives CDR1 KGHSH, CDR2 LQKENI. CDR3 loop: CASSPRLAEQETQYF. CDR3 sequence (DNA): TGTGCCAGCTCACCCAGACTAGCGGAGCAAGAGACCCAGTACTTC.